A selection of T cell receptor beta chains follows, all from one sample in a study of T cells after yellow fever vaccination. TCRdb used MiXCR to reprocess the 5' RACE reads, holding one entry per CDR3 protein. The sample holds 200,000 to 300,000 distinct CDR3 sequences; about an eighth are singletons and the top ten take roughly 0.5%. Sequences were derived from CD4+ T cells sorted from PBMCs, sampled 45 days after the yellow fever booster vaccination. The receptors stem from a man aged 25 to 40 who received the YFV17D yellow fever vaccine. Each CDR3 is given with its conserved first and last residue. A D gene is named only where the DNA matches it firmly. Some rows mark clone size as missing; the rest say once, few, many or name a class of expanded clone.

clone size: few; V gene: TRBV6-5; J gene: TRBJ2-5; D gene: -; CDR3 protein: CASSYSAGLETQYF; CDR3 DNA: TGTGCCAGCAGTTACTCCGCAGGGTTGGAGACCCAGTACTTC
clone size: few; V gene: TRBV5-6; J gene: TRBJ2-2; D gene: TRBD1; CDR3 protein: CASSLPGGAVTGELFF; CDR3 DNA: TGTGCCAGCAGCCTTCCAGGGGGCGCAGTCACCGGGGAGCTGTTTTTT
clone size: many; V gene: TRBV6-6; J gene: TRBJ2-7; D gene: -; CDR3 protein: CAGGGTVSNEQYF; CDR3 DNA: TGTGCCGGGGGGGGGACAGTATCCAACGAGCAGTACTTC
clone size: -; V gene: TRBV5-1; J gene: TRBJ2-1; D gene: TRBD2; CDR3 protein: CASGGLAVYNEQFF; CDR3 DNA: TGCGCCAGCGGAGGACTAGCGGTTTACAATGAGCAGTTCTTC
clone size: few; V gene: TRBV29-1; J gene: TRBJ2-5; D gene: TRBD2; CDR3 protein: CSGGGTSPQETQYF; CDR3 DNA: TGCAGTGGGGGGGGGACTAGCCCCCAAGAGACCCAGTACTTC
clone size: few; V gene: TRBV11-3; J gene: TRBJ2-1; D gene: TRBD2; CDR3 protein: CASSFGAGGSHEQFF; CDR3 DNA: TGTGCCAGCAGCTTCGGGGCGGGAGGATCTCATGAGCAGTTCTTC
clone size: -; V gene: TRBV29-1; J gene: TRBJ2-1; D gene: -; CDR3 protein: CSVGLGISEQFF; CDR3 DNA: TGCAGCGTTGGGTTGGGCATATCTGAGCAGTTCTTC
clone size: many; V gene: TRBV5-1; J gene: TRBJ2-6; D gene: -; CDR3 protein: CASSPWGANVLTF; CDR3 DNA: TGCGCCAGCAGCCCCTGGGGGGCCAACGTCCTGACTTTC
clone size: many; V gene: TRBV7-2; J gene: TRBJ2-5; D gene: -; CDR3 protein: CASAWGQETQYF; CDR3 DNA: TGTGCCAGCGCTTGGGGCCAAGAGACCCAGTACTTC
clone size: few; V gene: TRBV3-1; J gene: TRBJ2-3; D gene: TRBD2; CDR3 protein: CASGRQAGGFSDTQYF; CDR3 DNA: TGTGCCAGCGGGAGACAGGCGGGAGGTTTCTCAGATACGCAGTATTTT
clone size: few; V gene: TRBV15; J gene: TRBJ2-5; D gene: -; CDR3 protein: CATSAEKVRETQYF; CDR3 DNA: TGTGCCACCAGCGCGGAGAAAGTCAGGGAGACCCAGTACTTC
clone size: -; V gene: TRBV20-1; J gene: TRBJ2-7; D gene: TRBD1; CDR3 protein: CSATDREPYEQYF; CDR3 DNA: TGCAGTGCTACGGACAGGGAGCCCTACGAGCAGTACTTC
clone size: many; V gene: TRBV12-3/TRBV12-4; J gene: TRBJ2-3; D gene: TRBD2; CDR3 protein: CASRSAGVHTDTQYF; CDR3 DNA: TGTGCCAGCAGATCAGCGGGAGTACACACAGATACGCAGTATTTT
clone size: -; V gene: TRBV15; J gene: TRBJ2-7; D gene: -; CDR3 protein: CATSRVDGYEQYF; CDR3 DNA: TGTGCCACCAGCAGAGTGGACGGTTACGAGCAGTACTTC
clone size: few; V gene: TRBV10-1; J gene: TRBJ2-1; D gene: TRBD2; CDR3 protein: CASSESAARVGLAGSNEQFF; CDR3 DNA: TGCGCCAGCAGTGAGTCGGCGGCGAGAGTGGGACTAGCGGGGAGTAATGAGCAGTTCTTC
clone size: -; V gene: TRBV29-1; J gene: TRBJ2-2; D gene: -; CDR3 protein: CSVVGGALDTGELFF; CDR3 DNA: TGCAGCGTTGTAGGGGGGGCCCTCGACACCGGGGAGCTGTTTTTT
clone size: few; V gene: TRBV20-1; J gene: TRBJ2-3; D gene: -; CDR3 protein: CSATELGLGTDTQYF; CDR3 DNA: TGCAGTGCTACCGAGTTAGGCTTAGGGACAGATACGCAGTATTTT